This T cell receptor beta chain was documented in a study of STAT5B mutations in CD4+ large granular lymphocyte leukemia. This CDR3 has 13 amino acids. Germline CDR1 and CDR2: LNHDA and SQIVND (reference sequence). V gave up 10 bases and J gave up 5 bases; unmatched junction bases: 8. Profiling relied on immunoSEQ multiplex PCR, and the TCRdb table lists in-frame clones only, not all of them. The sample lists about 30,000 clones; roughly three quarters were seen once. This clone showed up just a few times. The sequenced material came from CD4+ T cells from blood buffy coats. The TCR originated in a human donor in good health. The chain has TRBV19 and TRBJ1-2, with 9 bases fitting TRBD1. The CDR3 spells CATADRGGYGYTF. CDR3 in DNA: TGTGCCACCGCGGACAGGGGAGGGTATGGCTACACCTTC.